This T cell receptor (beta chain) was found in a study of blood T cells in healthy people across ages. This clonotype has just a few counts. The antigen is unknown. General study points: A greater number of naive CD4+ cells and higher diversity distinguished long-lived donors from aged donors. What prevented conclusive comparison of naive and antigen-experienced cells was that PBMCs were unsorted.

Then a second PCR, running roughly 7 to 11 cycles, was carried out with a sample-barcoded 5' primer and a J-beta primer mix. Each CDR3 protein is one row after TCRdb ran MiXCR on the 5' RACE reads. The sample gives just under 550,000 distinct CDR3 sequences, about 25% of which show up once; just over 8.5% is in the top ten. The CDR3 has 16 amino acids. Germline V gene data show CDR1 as LGHDT and CDR2 as YNNKEL (reference sequence). Deletions cut 2 bases from V and 3 bases from J, with 16 bases between. The same sample was also studied in work on T cells of mothers and their children. That paper states: In the second PCR, M1S primer introduced barcodes and 2-4 random bases.

The source of this sequence is a boy aged 5 to 17 in good health. Sequenced sample: blood. The genes are TRBV3-1 and TRBJ1-1; D is possibly TRBD1 (6 bases). Here the CDR3 DNA reads TGTGCCAGCAGCCAACCCCAGGGGAGGGAGGACACTGAAGCTTTCTTT. Its translation is CASSQPQGREDTEAFF.